This paragraph covers one TCR beta chain sequence. Its antigen remains unknown. Collection of ten milliliters of peripheral blood was performed for each donor. A second PCR of about 7 to 12 cycles used a sample-barcoded 5' primer and a J-beta primer mix. MiXCR, run by TCRdb on the 5' RACE reads, gives a single entry per CDR3 protein. The sample includes about 780,000 distinct CDR3 sequences, 46% of them seen just once. The data were taken from a study of blood T cells in healthy people across ages. Study-level results: Donor CMV status, an unknown factor, possibly confounded changes in expanded clonotypes. Naive and antigen-experienced cells were not separated, limiting conclusive comparison.

The germline gives CDR1 SGHTA, CDR2 FQGNSA. The CDR3 has 18 residues. The V gene end was trimmed by 3 bases and the J gene end by 7 bases; junction bases not matched to a gene: 13. This sequence joins TRBV7-2 and TRBJ2-1; 12 nucleotides align to TRBD2. The receptor was isolated from an older man in good health. Material: blood. The DNA of the CDR3 is TGTGCCAGCAGCTTTCCCGCCCCGGGACTAGCGGGCGGAAATGAGCAGTTCTTC. Translation gives CASSFPAPGLAGGNEQFF.